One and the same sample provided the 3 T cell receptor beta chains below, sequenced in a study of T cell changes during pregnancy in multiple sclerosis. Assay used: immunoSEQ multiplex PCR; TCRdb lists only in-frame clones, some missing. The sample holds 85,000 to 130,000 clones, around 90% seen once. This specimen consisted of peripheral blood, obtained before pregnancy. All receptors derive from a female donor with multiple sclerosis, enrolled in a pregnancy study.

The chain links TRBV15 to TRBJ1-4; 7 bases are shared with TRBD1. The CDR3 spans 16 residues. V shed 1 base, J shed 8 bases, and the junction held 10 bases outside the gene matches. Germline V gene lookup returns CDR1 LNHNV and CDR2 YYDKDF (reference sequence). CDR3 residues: CATSRGQGGVWEKLFF. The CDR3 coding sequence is TGTGCCACCAGCAGAGGCCAGGGGGGCGTCTGGGAAAAACTGTTTTTT.

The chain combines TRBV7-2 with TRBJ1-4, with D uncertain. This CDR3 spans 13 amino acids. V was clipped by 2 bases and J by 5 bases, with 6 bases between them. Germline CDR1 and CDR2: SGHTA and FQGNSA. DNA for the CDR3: TGTGCCAGCAGCTTAAGCCCCAATGAAAAACTGTTTTTT. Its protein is CASSLSPNEKLFF.

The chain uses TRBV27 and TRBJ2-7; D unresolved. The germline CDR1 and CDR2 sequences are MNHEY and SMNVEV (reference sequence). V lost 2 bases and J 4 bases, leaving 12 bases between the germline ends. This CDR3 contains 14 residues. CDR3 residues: CASSLAPSRYEQYF. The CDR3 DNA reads TGTGCCAGCAGTTTAGCTCCTAGTAGGTACGAGCAGTACTTC.